Here is one T cell receptor beta chain with its context. This specimen belongs to a study of blood T cell repertoires in COVID-19. Whole-study context: COVID-19 samples from acute and convalescent phases originated in the United States, Italy and Spain. PBMCs, B-cell-depleted T cells, or T cells provided the cDNA or gDNA that made up the material.

The CDR3 has 17 residues. V lost 3 bases to trimming and J lost 0 bases; unmatched junction nucleotides: 7. Looked up from germline, CDR1 is SGDLS and CDR2 is YYNGEE. The Seattle patients joined while their infection was active and were tracked longitudinally afterward. Per the study methods: Amplification from reference gene primers served as the basis for estimated nucleated cell counts. Produced via immunoSEQ multiplex PCR; TCRdb's table is partial and in-frame only. V and J calls plus clone size are reproduced from that table; the DNA served to infer D and trimming. There are 150,000 to 200,000 clones in the sample; 92% occur only once, and about 5.3% lies in the top ten.

The gene calls are TRBV9 and TRBJ1-5; 9 nucleotides match TRBD1. The clonotype was recovered from a man under 40 with COVID-19, enrolled during active disease. Source material: peripheral blood. The CDR3 DNA reads TGTGCCAGCAGCGGCGGGCCGGGACAGGGTAGCAATCAGCCCCAGCATTTT. As protein: CASSGGPGQGSNQPQHF.